The 14 T cell receptor beta chains given below trace back to one sample, sequenced in a study of blood T cells in healthy people across ages. A sample-barcoded 5' primer and a J-beta primer mix were used in a second PCR of roughly 7 to 11 cycles. TCRdb re-called the 5' RACE reads through MiXCR, storing one row per CDR3 protein. The sample has about 680,000 distinct CDR3 sequences, 45% to 50% seen once. The source material was blood. Source of these receptors: a woman aged 55-70 years in good health.

In the case of this clonotype: This may come from a read error, since a much larger clone is one base off. The V gene is TRBV7-2, the J gene TRBJ2-5; D gene ambiguous. CDR1 is SGHTA and CDR2 is FQGNSA in the germline V gene. The CDR3 has 12 residues. Trimming cost V 4 bases and J 7 bases, with 10 bases left between them. The CDR3 is CASSYNVVTQYF. For the CDR3, the DNA is TGTGCCAGCAGCTACAACGTGGTGACCCAGTACTTC.

Turning to this clonotype: One end of the junction is discordant with germline, which a read error may explain. The chain is built from TRBV28 and TRBJ2-3, with D possibly being TRBD1 or TRBD2 (6 bases each). The CDR3 consists of 16 residues. Germline CDR1 reads MDHEN; CDR2 reads SYDVKM. CDR3 amino acids: CARSSLAPLAQGTQYF. The CDR3 region has the DNA TGTGCCCGCAGTTCACTAGCCCCGCTAGCACAGGGTACGCAGTATTTT.

V gene TRBV11-1 combines with J gene TRBJ2-7; possibly TRBD1 for D (7 bases). CDR1 and CDR2 (germline): SGHAT, FQDESV (reference sequence). V lost 10 bases and J lost 3, with 16 bases in between. This CDR3 spans 13 amino acids. The CDR3 DNA reads TGTGCCACCGGAGGGACAGTAGGCTACGAGCAGTACTTC. Translated, it gives CATGGTVGYEQYF.

V gene TRBV24-1 combines with J gene TRBJ2-1; D remains unclear. Germline V gene data show CDR1 as KGHDR and CDR2 as SFDVKD. The CDR3 loop spans 12 amino acids. V was trimmed by 2 bases and J by 5 bases, leaving 3 bases between them. The CDR3 nucleotides read TGTGCCACCAGTGATTGGGACAATGAGCAGTTCTTC. Its protein is CATSDWDNEQFF.

The chain employs TRBV10-3 and TRBJ1-4; D is uncertain. Per germline, CDR1 ENHRY and CDR2 SYGVKD. This CDR3 comprises 14 residues. Trimming stripped 3 bases from V and 7 bases from J, with 12 bases between. DNA of the CDR3: TGTGCCATCAGTGACCGGATAATGGGTGAAAAACTGTTTTTT. This translates into CAISDRIMGEKLFF.

This sequence joins TRBV20-1 and TRBJ2-5; D perhaps matches TRBD1 (5 bases). The germline gives CDR1 DFQATT, CDR2 SNEGSKA (reference sequence). CDR3 length: 16 residues. V was trimmed by 0 bases and J by 4 bases, leaving 18 bases between them. CDR3: CSARDPISAGRETQYF. The CDR3 coding sequence is TGCAGTGCTAGAGATCCCATATCCGCAGGGCGAGAGACCCAGTACTTC.

The chain carries TRBV4-2 and TRBJ1-2; D may be TRBD1 (5 bases). V was shortened by 0 bases and J by 1 base, with 18 bases between the two germline ends. Germline lookup yields CDR1 LGHNA and CDR2 YNFKEQ. This CDR3 comprises 18 residues. The CDR3 reads CASSQDPFTGFLNYGYTF. CDR3 nucleotide sequence: TGTGCCAGCAGCCAAGATCCCTTTACAGGCTTTCTTAACTATGGCTACACCTTC.

This sequence joins TRBV2 and TRBJ2-3; 11 bases are a match to TRBD2. V shed 4 bases, J shed 2 bases, and the junction held 2 bases outside the gene matches. The CDR3 is made up of 15 amino acids. Germline assignment: CDR1 SNHLY and CDR2 FYNNEI. The CDR3, as DNA: TGTGCCAGCAGTGCGGGACTAGCGGACACAGATACGCAGTATTTT. This encodes CASSAGLADTDTQYF.

In this sample, this clonotype turned up once. V usage is TRBV5-1 and J usage is TRBJ2-5, with 7 bases that match TRBD1. The V gene end was trimmed by 6 bases and the J gene end by 5 bases; junction bases not matched to a gene: 7. CDR1 is SGHRS, CDR2 YFSETQ, per germline. The CDR3 contains 13 residues. The CDR3 sequence is CASTRQGWETQYF. The CDR3 coding sequence is TGCGCCAGCACAAGACAGGGTTGGGAGACCCAGTACTTC.

The rearrangement joins TRBV7-2 to TRBJ2-1; 7 bases are shared with TRBD1. This CDR3 contains 12 residues. Germline V gene sequence: CDR1 SGHTA, CDR2 FQGNSA. V was clipped by 1 base and J by 15 bases; unmatched bases: 6. The CDR3 DNA is TGTGCCAGCAGCTTAGTTAGGACAGGTCGGTTCTTC. This gives the protein CASSLVRTGRFF. Full variable domain (remainder filled in from reference TRBV7-2 and TRBJ2-1): GAGVSQSPSNKVTEKGKDVELRCDPISGHTALYWYRQSLGQGLEFLIYFQGNSAPDKSGLPSDRFSAERTGGSVSTLTIQRTQQEDSAVYLCASSLVRTGRFFGPGTRLTVL.

V is TRBV7-3 and J is TRBJ2-3, with a weak D call TRBD2 (5 bases). V was cut by 6 bases and J by 6 bases, with 19 bases left in between. The length of the CDR3 is 15 residues. CDR1 SGHTA and CDR2 FQGTGA come from the germline V gene. The CDR3 here is CASSLTSTRTDTQYF. The CDR3 DNA sequence: TGTGCCAGCAGTCTAACCTCCACTAGAACGGATACGCAGTATTTT.

The chain joins TRBV7-9 to TRBJ2-7, with D unclear. Trimming stripped 0 bases from V and 0 bases from J, with 6 bases between. Per germline, CDR1 SEHNR and CDR2 FQNEAQ (reference sequence). The CDR3 extends over 14 amino acids. CDR3 amino acids: CASSLALDSYEQYF. CDR3 sequence (DNA): TGTGCCAGCAGCTTAGCGTTAGACTCCTACGAGCAGTACTTC.

This clonotype was counted only a few times. V usage is TRBV6-5 and J usage is TRBJ2-1; D may match TRBD1 or TRBD2 (6 bases each). Matching the DNA end better, TRBJ2-7 makes the J call doubtful. Per the germline V gene, CDR1 is MNHEY and CDR2 is SVGAGI. The CDR3 consists of 14 residues. CDR3 protein: CASSYSRGPYEQYF. As DNA, the CDR3 is TGTGCCAGCAGTTACTCCCGGGGGCCCTACGAGCAGTACTTC.

As concerns this clonotype: This may be a read error: a much more frequent sequence differs by one nucleotide. This chain's CDR3 is CSVEDGSGRGADTRYF. CDR3 in DNA: TGCAGCGTTGAAGACGGTAGCGGGAGAGGAGCAGATACGCGGTATTTT. This chain connects TRBV29-1 to TRBJ2-3, with TRBD2 identical over 9 bases. Per germline, CDR1 SQVTM and CDR2 ANQGSEA. The CDR3 runs 16 residues.